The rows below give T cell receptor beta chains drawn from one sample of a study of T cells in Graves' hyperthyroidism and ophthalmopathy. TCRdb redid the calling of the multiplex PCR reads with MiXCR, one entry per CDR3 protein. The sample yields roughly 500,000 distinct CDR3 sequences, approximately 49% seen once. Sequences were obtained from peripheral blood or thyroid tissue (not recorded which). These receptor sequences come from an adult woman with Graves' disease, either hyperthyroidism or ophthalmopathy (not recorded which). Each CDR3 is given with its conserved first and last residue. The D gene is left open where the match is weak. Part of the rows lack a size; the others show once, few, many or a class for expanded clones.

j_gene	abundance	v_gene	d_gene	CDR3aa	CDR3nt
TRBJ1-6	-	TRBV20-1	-	CSATRGANNSPLHF	TGCAGTGCTACTCGAGGGGCCAATAATTCACCCCTCCACTTT
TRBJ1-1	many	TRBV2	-	CASRADSPRAEAFF	TGTGCCAGCAGGGCGGACAGCCCCCGAGCTGAAGCTTTCTTT
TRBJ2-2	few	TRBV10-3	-	CAISEGGTGELFF	TGTGCCATCAGTGAGGGGGGTACCGGGGAGCTGTTTTTT
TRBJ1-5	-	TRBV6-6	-	CASRSADKHF	TGTGCCAGCAGATCCGCGGACAAGCATTTT
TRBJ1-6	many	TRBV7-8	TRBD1	CASSLGGQGLSYNSPLHF	TGTGCCAGCAGCTTAGGGGGACAGGGTCTCTCCTATAATTCACCCCTCCACTTT
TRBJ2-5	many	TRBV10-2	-	CASLTRGQETQYF	TGCGCCAGCCTTACGAGGGGACAAGAGACCCAGTACTTC
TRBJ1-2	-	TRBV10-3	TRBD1	CAIGPTGINYGYTF	TGTGCCATCGGACCGACAGGGATTAACTATGGCTACACCTTC
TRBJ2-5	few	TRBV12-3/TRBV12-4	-	CASSLSGPRTETQYF	TGTGCCAGCAGTTTATCGGGCCCAAGGACCGAGACCCAGTACTTC
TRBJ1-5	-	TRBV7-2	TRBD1	CARVGTVSNQPQHF	TGTGCTAGAGTCGGGACAGTTAGCAATCAGCCCCAGCATTTT
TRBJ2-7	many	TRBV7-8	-	CASSSYAQEGSYEQYF	TGTGCCAGCAGCTCTTATGCCCAGGAGGGGTCGTACGAGCAGTACTTC
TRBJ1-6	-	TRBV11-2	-	CASSFDFNSPLHF	TGTGCCAGCAGCTTCGACTTTAATTCACCCCTCCACTTT
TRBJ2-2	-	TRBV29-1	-	CSVGRRGTGELFF	TGCAGCGTTGGGCGGAGGGGCACCGGGGAGCTGTTTTTT
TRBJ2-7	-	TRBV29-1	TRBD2	CSVELADYEQYF	TGCAGCGTTGAACTAGCGGACTACGAGCAGTACTTC
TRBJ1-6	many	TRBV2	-	CASSVDNSPLHF	TGTGCCAGCAGTGTAGATAATTCACCCCTCCACTTT
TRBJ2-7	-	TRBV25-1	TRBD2	CASSDPAAGGYEQYF	TGTGCCAGCAGTGATCCCGCCGCGGGGGGCTACGAGCAGTACTTC
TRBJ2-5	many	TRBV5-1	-	CASSLVAGIEETQYF	TGCGCCAGCAGCTTGGTTGCGGGGATTGAAGAGACCCAGTACTTC
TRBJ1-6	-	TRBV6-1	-	CARSVYSPLHF	TGTGCCAGAAGTGTTTATTCACCCCTCCACTTT
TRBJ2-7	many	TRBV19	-	CASGRMFEQYF	TGTGCCAGCGGAAGGATGTTCGAGCAGTACTTC
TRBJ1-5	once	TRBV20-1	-	CSARVPSTQPQHF	TGCAGTGCTAGAGTCCCCAGTACCCAGCCCCAGCATTTT
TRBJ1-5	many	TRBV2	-	CASSLLGNQPQHF	TGTGCCAGCAGCCTATTGGGGAATCAGCCCCAGCATTTT
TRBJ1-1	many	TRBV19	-	CASSWRISLNTEAFF	TGTGCCAGTAGTTGGCGGATATCCTTGAACACTGAAGCTTTCTTT
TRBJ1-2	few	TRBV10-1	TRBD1	CASSPTPGPSGGEGYTF	TGCGCCAGCAGCCCCACCCCTGGACCATCAGGGGGCGAGGGCTACACCTTC
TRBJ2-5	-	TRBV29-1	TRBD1	CSVEGGTGGAQYF	TGCAGCGTTGAAGGGGGGACAGGGGGGGCCCAGTACTTC
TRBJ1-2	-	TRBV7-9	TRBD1	CASSSSGQHYGYTF	TGTGCCAGCAGCTCCTCGGGACAGCACTATGGCTACACCTTC
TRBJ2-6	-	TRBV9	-	CASGGGNSGANVLTF	TGTGCCAGCGGGGGTGGCAACTCTGGGGCCAACGTCCTGACTTTC
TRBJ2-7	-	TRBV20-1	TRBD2	CSAVAGSSYEQYF	TGCAGTGCTGTAGCGGGGAGCTCCTACGAGCAGTACTTC
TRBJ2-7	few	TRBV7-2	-	CASSFLQGAYEQYF	TGTGCCAGCAGCTTCCTACAGGGAGCCTACGAGCAGTACTTC
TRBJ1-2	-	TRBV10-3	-	CASSYTGQYGCTF	-
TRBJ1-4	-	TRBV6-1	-	CASSEPGVSNEKLFF	TGTGCCAGCAGTGAACCTGGGGTATCTAATGAAAAACTGTTTTTT
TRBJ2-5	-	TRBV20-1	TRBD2	CSDGDARREETQYF	TGCAGTGATGGGGACGCCAGGCGGGAGGAGACCCAGTACTTC
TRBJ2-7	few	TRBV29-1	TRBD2	CSFSSIRAGAYEQYF	TGCAGCTTCTCGAGTATCCGAGCGGGAGCTTACGAGCAGTACTTC
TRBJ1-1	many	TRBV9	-	CASSQLNTEAFF	TGTGCCAGCAGCCAGTTGAACACTGAAGCTTTCTTT
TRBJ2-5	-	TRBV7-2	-	CASRRDSPQETQYF	TGTGCCAGCAGGAGGGACTCCCCACAAGAGACCCAGTACTTC
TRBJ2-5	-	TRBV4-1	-	CASSQAPPGAEDETQYF	TGCGCCAGCAGCCAAGCCCCACCGGGGGCGGAGGATGAGACCCAGTACTTC
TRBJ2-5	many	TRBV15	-	CATTAGLNGMQETQYF	TGTGCCACCACCGCCGGACTCAACGGCATGCAAGAGACCCAGTACTTC
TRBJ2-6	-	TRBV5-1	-	CASSLGATGANVLTF	TGCGCCAGCAGCTTGGGCGCTACTGGGGCCAACGTCCTGACTTTC
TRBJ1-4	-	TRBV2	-	CASRGPEKLFF	TGTGCCAGCAGGGGGCCTGAAAAACTGTTTTTT
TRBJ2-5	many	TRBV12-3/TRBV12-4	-	CASSGPTKTQYF	TGTGCCAGCAGTGGCCCCACGAAGACCCAGTACTTC
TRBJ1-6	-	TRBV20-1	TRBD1	CSALKEDRQNSPLHF	TGCAGTGCTTTAAAAGAGGACAGGCAGAATTCACCCCTCCACTTT
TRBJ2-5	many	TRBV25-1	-	CASSGTLQGQESQYF	TGTGCCAGCAGTGGGACCCTGCAGGGACAAGAGAGCCAGTACTTC
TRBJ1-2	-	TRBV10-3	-	CAIKGGREGNYGYTF	TGTGCCATCAAGGGGGGGAGGGAGGGGAACTATGGCTACACCTTC
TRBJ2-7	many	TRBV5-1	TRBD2	CASSLVTSGVGDYEQYF	TGCGCCAGCAGCTTGGTGACTAGCGGGGTAGGAGATTACGAGCAGTACTTC
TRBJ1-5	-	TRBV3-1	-	CASGRGTQPQHF	TGTGCGAGCGGGCGGGGAACCCAGCCCCAGCATTTT
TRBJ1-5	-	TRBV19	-	CASSIEGISNQPQHF	TGTGCCAGTAGTATAGAAGGCATTAGCAATCAGCCCCAGCATTTT
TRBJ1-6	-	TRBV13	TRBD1	CASSLTGGISPLHF	TGTGCCAGCAGCTTGACAGGGGGGATTTCACCCCTCCACTTT
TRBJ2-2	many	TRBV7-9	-	CASSPRGGTGELFF	TGTGCCAGCAGCCCCAGAGGGGGGACCGGGGAGCTGTTTTTT
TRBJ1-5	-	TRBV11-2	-	CASSLEVRSVQPQHF	TGTGCCAGCAGCTTAGAGGTAAGATCGGTTCAGCCCCAGCATTTT
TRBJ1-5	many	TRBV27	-	CASRPSGRSGSNQPQHF	TGTGCCAGCCGGCCCTCCGGCCGCTCGGGGAGCAATCAGCCCCAGCATTTT
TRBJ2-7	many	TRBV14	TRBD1	CASGQGSYEQYF	TGTGCCAGCGGACAGGGCAGTTACGAGCAGTACTTC
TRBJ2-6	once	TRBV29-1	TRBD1	CSVEGTGSGANVLTF	TGCAGCGTTGAAGGGACAGGGTCTGGGGCCAACGTCCTGACTTTC
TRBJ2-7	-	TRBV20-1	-	CSALSGRDYEQYF	TGCAGTGCTCTCTCCGGACGGGACTACGAGCAGTACTTC
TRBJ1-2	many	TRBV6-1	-	CASNRVVGGYGYTF	TGTGCCAGCAATCGGGTAGTAGGAGGCTATGGCTACACCTTC